This entry is about one T cell receptor (beta chain). What this receptor recognizes is not known. No base quality values were provided; no much bigger clone lies one nucleotide off. From the germline V gene, CDR1 is SGHTA and CDR2 is FQGTGA. V loses 2 bases, J loses 5 bases, and the germline ends lie 9 bases apart. The CDR3 starts with the cysteine, ends with the phenylalanine, and has 13 residues. CDR3 DNA is the only sequence kept; it has 39 bases, read in frame from the first base. The data were obtained in a study of blood T cell repertoires in COVID-19 (dated by TCRdb to 2019 to 2021). Concerning the study at large: The collaborator samples originated in the United States, Italy and Spain and spanned the acute and convalescent phases of COVID-19. The prospective study material was composed of cDNA or gDNA derived from T cells, B-cell-depleted T cells, or PBMCs. The dataset comprised deeply sampled blood TCRbeta repertoires from subjects exposed to, actively infected with, or recovered from COVID-19. The repertoires were released in a freely available public database meant as a resource for research on the immune response to SARS-CoV-2. The samples were drawn from two sources: the first 160 participants of the ongoing ImmuneRACE study, and over 950 subjects contributed by 6 global collaborators. Nearly every sample came with metadata listing a de-identified subject ID, COVID-19 status, age in years and sex. Where available, HLA class I and class II types were taken from metadata supplied by the sample provider and were not determined by assay-based typing.

Participants in the prospective study were enrolled through a virtual design, were aged roughly 18 to 95 years, and lived in about two dozen United States geographic areas. In the prospective study, cohorts were assigned on the basis of participant-reported clinical history obtained from a screening survey and a study questionnaire. ImmuneRACE Cohort 3 recovered participants were defined by two consecutive negative NP/OP PCR tests, healthcare professional clearance, or symptom resolution. In the prospective study, whole blood, serum and a nasopharyngeal or oropharyngeal swab were collected from each participant by mobile phlebotomists. Over a roughly 2-month period, participants in the prospective study had the option of providing additional blood draws and questionnaires. Blood samples from the prospective study were shipped frozen or at room temperature prior to DNA extraction. TCRbeta CDR3 regions were amplified from genomic DNA using the immunoSEQ Assay, a bias-controlled multiplex PCR. As for how the authors treated the data: The number of nucleated cells in each sample was estimated from the amplification of reference gene primers within the assay. Sequence reads were collapsed and filtered to measure the absolute abundance of every unique TCRbeta CDR3 rearrangement. For each sample, productive Simpson clonality was calculated as the square root of Simpson's diversity index over productive rearrangements. TCRdb provides this immuneACCESS table in a form limited to in-frame rearrangements. Some clones are lacking; in checked studies, under half of them reflect an unresolved V gene, and why the rest are absent is not known. The V and J calls and clone size are taken from that table; D and trimming were inferred from the DNA. The sample includes over 200,000 clones, with 65% to 90% observed a single time. Clones ranked in the top ten supply around 16% of the sample.

Overall study results and their limits: The amount of clinical and demographic metadata varied by source and participant and was provided uncurated.

The sequencing input was PBMCs or T cells enriched from blood (not recorded which). The V gene is TRBV7-3 and the J gene is TRBJ2-5, with no confidently assigned D gene. This receptor was obtained from a man aged 18 to 29 who had recovered from COVID-19. The nucleotides are TGTGCCAGCAGCTTAGGCAGACTTGAGACCCAGTACTTC. The encoded protein is CASSLGRLETQYF.